Sequencing of this T cell receptor beta chain was carried out in a study of Ad26.COV2.S vaccination and SARS-CoV-2 variants. V was clipped by 1 base and J by 4 bases; unmatched bases: 5. The germline CDR1 and CDR2 sequences are GTSNPN and SVGIG (reference sequence). The CDR3 loop spans 15 amino acids. Worth noting for this clone: Its target is not known.

Assay used: immunoSEQ multiplex PCR; TCRdb lists only in-frame clones, some missing. The sample holds 46,000 or so clones; approximately 80% are singletons and the top ten take about half. Study-wide points: Non-spike TCR breadth did not differ much between vaccine and placebo recipients.

The source material was peripheral blood, sampled after recovery from COVID-19. This TCR was recovered from a human donor who had recovered from COVID-19. This rearrangement joins TRBV30 to TRBJ2-2, with 8 bases aligning to TRBD1. Written as DNA, the CDR3 is TGTGCCTGGAGTGGAGGGGACAGGAGCACCGGGGAGCTGTTTTTT. The encoded protein is CAWSGGDRSTGELFF.